Sequencing of this T cell receptor beta chain was carried out in a study of T cell repertoires in cytomegalovirus infection. As for the study in general: HLA-B-restricted CMV epitopes that are well studied were used alongside recently identified HLA-C-restricted ones. Indicated by public TCR beta signatures were CMV infection and matching HLA type. Study-wide points: Carriers of CMV plus the relevant HLA were identified by cumulative public TCR beta family frequency. Dominating the ex vivo response were HLA-C-restricted CMV-specific TCR beta clonotypes.

TCRdb re-derived calls from the reads in MiXCR, one entry per CDR3 protein. The data contain roughly 160,000 distinct CDR3 sequences, approximately 21% of them seen just once; the ten biggest clones take up 20% to 30%. Regarding this clonotype: Its specificity is not known.

The origin of this receptor is a human donor in good health (CMV status not recorded). Some clones in this sample may be carry-over from other donors' samples. Sample: CD8+ T cells from cultured PBMCs, taken from culture after CMV antigen stimulation.

The CDR3 DNA reads TGTGCCAGCAGCTTAGTGGCGGGGGAATACACAGATACGCAGTATTTT. It is translated as CASSLVAGEYTDTQYF. The chain carries TRBV7-9 and TRBJ2-3, with 7 bases fitting TRBD2. Germline V gene lookup returns CDR1 SEHNR and CDR2 FQNEAQ (reference sequence). There are 16 residues in the CDR3. V was clipped by 1 base and J by 2 bases; unmatched bases: 6. The variable domain in full, completed from reference TRBV7-9 and TRBJ2-3, reads DTGVSQNPRHKITKRGQNVTFRCDPISEHNRLYWYRQTLGQGPEFLTYFQNEAQLEKSRLLSDRFSAERPKGSFSTLEIQRTEQGDSAMYLCASSLVAGEYTDTQYFGPGTRLTVL.